This entry concerns a single T cell receptor (beta chain). Its antigen remains unknown. The data were obtained in a study of cytomegalovirus exposure and HLA in healthy donors. Whole-study results and caveats: Productive rates of about 87% or about 30% were seen for most TCR beta V segments in an earlier analysis. CMV serostatus alone was available as immune exposure information.

Losses at the gene ends were 1 base for V and 4 bases for J; bases not matched to a gene: 10. Germline V lookup: CDR1 GTSNPN, CDR2 SVGIG (reference sequence). CDR3 length equals 17 residues. PCR primers comprised 60 Vbeta and 13 Jbeta primers. The table came from immunoSEQ multiplex PCR; TCRdb's copy has only in-frame clones and leaves some out. This sample's table reports approximately 110,000 clones. The receptor was derived from a man aged 25-45 years in good health and CMV-seronegative. The rearrangement uses TRBV30 and TRBJ1-4, with 9 positions matching TRBD1. Material for sequencing was PBMCs. The chain's CDR3 is CAWSGGTGSIGNEKLFF. The CDR3 DNA reads as TGTGCCTGGAGTGGCGGGACAGGGAGTATTGGTAATGAAAAACTGTTTTTT. Full variable domain (outside the CDR3, taken from reference TRBV30 and TRBJ1-4): SQTIHQWPATLVQPVGSPLSLECTVEGTSNPNLYWYRQAAGRGLQLLFYSVGIGQISSEVPQNLSASRPQDRQFILSSKKLLLSDSGFYLCAWSGGTGSIGNEKLFFGSGTQLSVL.